The sequence of this TCR beta chain was determined in a study of blood T cell repertoires in COVID-19. Study-level background: Specimens from acute and convalescent COVID-19 originated in the United States, Italy and Spain. T cells, B-cell-depleted T cells, or PBMCs provided the cDNA or gDNA that served as material.

Original analysis: Estimated nucleated cell counts came from reference gene primer amplification. Sequencing used immunoSEQ multiplex PCR; TCRdb keeps in-frame clones, though not all of them. The V and J calls and clone size were taken over from that table, and D and trimming were inferred from the DNA. The table lists around 190,000 clones, more than 70% of them singletons. CDR1 is MDHEN, CDR2 SYDVKM, per germline. The CDR3 has 12 amino acids. Trimming left V 6 bases short and J 5 bases short, with 8 bases between. V usage is TRBV28 and J usage is TRBJ2-1; D remains ambiguous. Material: peripheral blood. The clonotype originates from a woman aged 60-75 years with acute or convalescent COVID-19. The CDR3 sequence is CASRELNNEQFF. Here the CDR3 DNA reads TGTGCCAGCAGGGAGCTAAACAATGAGCAGTTCTTC.